This T cell receptor (beta chain) was captured by sequencing in a study of response to subunit inactivated influenza vaccine. This clonotype turned up a few times. Its antigen is as yet unknown. TCRdb re-derived calls from the RT-PCR reads in MiXCR, one entry per CDR3 protein. Here the sample spans 500,000 to 650,000 distinct CDR3 sequences, around 8% being singletons. Notes on the study in general: There was a suggestion from the authors that each seasonal influenza vaccination recruits few new T cells.

This sample comprised PBMCs from blood, obtained 23 to 25 months after vaccination. This TCR was recovered from a man in his fifties or sixties who received an inactivated influenza vaccine.

The CDR3 here is CASSLRTGYYEQYF. In DNA, the CDR3 is TGTGCCAGCAGCCTTAGGACGGGATACTACGAGCAGTACTTC. The V gene is TRBV5-6, the J gene TRBJ2-7; TRBD2 is a possible D gene (5 bases). From germline, CDR1 is SGHDT and CDR2 YYEEEE. The CDR3 has 14 amino acids. The germline V and J ends were trimmed by 4 bases and 3 bases, with 14 bases remaining between them.